The sequence of this T cell receptor (beta chain) was determined in a study of blood T cell repertoires in COVID-19. Overall study context: In each case, the material was cDNA or gDNA derived from T cells, B-cell-depleted T cells, or PBMCs.

Repertoires were generated with immunoSEQ multiplex PCR, while TCRdb's copy carries only in-frame clones and drops some. The sample contains 200,000 to 250,000 clones, 84% of which appear only once. The sample comprised peripheral blood. This TCR was sampled from a woman of 80 years or more with COVID-19, enrolled during active disease.

In DNA form, the CDR3 reads TGTGCCATCGACAGGGGGAGCTCTGGAAACACCATATATTTT. Translating it yields CAIDRGSSGNTIYF. The chain employs TRBV2 and TRBJ1-3; 9 nucleotides agree with TRBD1. The junction had 4 bases not matched to a gene; V was cut back by 10 bases and J by 0 bases. CDR1 and CDR2 (germline): SNHLY, FYNNEI. The CDR3 has 14 residues.